The 10 T cell receptor beta chains given below trace back to one sample, sequenced in a study of blood T cell repertoires in COVID-19. Clones were read by immunoSEQ multiplex PCR, and TCRdb kept only the in-frame ones, dropping some. The repertoire holds about 260,000 clones, with approximately 86% as singletons. The source material was peripheral blood. Source of these receptors: a woman aged 50 to 60 who had recovered from COVID-19.

The chain links TRBV29-1 to TRBJ1-2, with 7 bases lining up with TRBD1. Germline V gives CDR1 SQVTM, CDR2 ANQGSEA. This CDR3 has 13 amino acids. V lost 6 bases, J lost 4 bases, and 8 bases stayed unmatched. DNA for the CDR3: TGCAGCGTCGGACAGGTCGAAGTCTATGGCTACACCTTC. Translating it yields CSVGQVEVYGYTF.

J is TRBJ2-3 and V is TRBV18; no reliable D call. Trimming removed 3 bases at V and 4 bases at J, with 11 bases between. CDR1 KGHSH and CDR2 LQKENI come from the germline V gene. CDR3 length: 14 amino acids. The CDR3 region is CASSPLSRPDTQYF. CDR3 DNA: TGTGCCAGCTCACCCCTTAGTCGCCCAGATACGCAGTATTTT.

This clone was counted once. The gene calls are TRBV6-5 and TRBJ2-7; a weak D match, TRBD2 (5 bases). The CDR3 spans 15 residues. Germline V gives CDR1 MNHEY, CDR2 SVGAGI. Trimming removed 1 base at V and 2 bases at J, with 12 bases between. The CDR3 loop reads CASSYYGDVAYEQYF. The CDR3 DNA sequence: TGTGCCAGCAGTTACTACGGGGATGTGGCCTACGAGCAGTACTTC.

The chain joins TRBV11-3 to TRBJ1-2, with no clear D. V lost 5 bases, J lost 4 bases, and 17 bases lay in between. Germline loops: CDR1 SGHNT, CDR2 YENEEA. The CDR3 runs 15 residues. The CDR3 DNA is TGTGCCAGCAGCCCCGTCGGGGAGAGGGCCTATGGCTACACCTTC. This encodes CASSPVGERAYGYTF.

The chain has TRBV12-3 or TRBV12-4 and TRBJ2-2; tentatively, D is TRBD1 (6 bases). V was clipped by 6 bases and J by 9 bases, with 14 bases between them. The CDR3 spans 13 residues. CDR3 loop: CASRLKTGRELFF. The CDR3 DNA follows: TGTGCCAGCAGGCTCAAGACAGGACGGGAGCTGTTTTTT.

The V gene is TRBV30, the J gene TRBJ2-1; a possible D gene is TRBD2 (5 bases). Trimming pared 4 bases from V and 5 bases from J, leaving 12 bases between. The CDR3 has 13 residues. In germline, CDR1 is GTSNPN, CDR2 SVGIG (reference sequence). CDR3 residues: CAWNLYGNNEQFF. The CDR3 DNA reads as TGTGCCTGGAATCTTTACGGGAACAATGAGCAGTTCTTC.

The V call is TRBV6-2 or TRBV6-3, the J call TRBJ1-2; unclear D gene. The V end lost 0 bases, the J end lost 3 bases, and 8 bases lay between the germline ends. The germline V gene encodes CDR1 MNHEY and CDR2 SVGEGT. The CDR3 loop spans 14 amino acids. Here the CDR3 DNA reads TGTGCCAGCAGTTACTCGAGGGTCGACTATGGCTACACCTTC. Translation gives CASSYSRVDYGYTF.

The sample holds one count of this clone. The rearrangement uses TRBV7-3 and TRBJ2-1, with TRBD2 matching 10 bases. V gave up 5 bases and J gave up 8 bases; unmatched junction bases: 9. The germline V gene has CDR1 SGHTA and CDR2 FQGTGA. CDR3 length equals 15 residues. The CDR3 DNA reads TGTGCCAGCAGCCCCGAAGCGGGAGGGCCGTATGAGCAGTTCTTC. It translates to CASSPEAGGPYEQFF.

This clone turned up a few times. V and J are TRBV6-5 and TRBJ1-5; D perhaps matches TRBD1 (6 bases). CDR1 is MNHEY, CDR2 SVGAGI, per germline. V shed 6 bases and J shed 2 bases, with 14 bases lying between them. The length of the CDR3 is 15 residues. Written as DNA, the CDR3 is TGTGCCAGCAGGACCACAGGGAAGGGCAATCAGCCCCAGCATTTT. The encoded protein is CASRTTGKGNQPQHF.

This clone has a single count. This chain joins TRBV24-1 and TRBJ2-1, with D hard to call. Germline V CDR1 and CDR2: KGHDR, SFDVKD. Deletions cut 6 bases from V and 0 bases from J, with 5 bases between. The CDR3 is made up of 13 amino acids. The CDR3 DNA reads as TGTGCCACCAGTTTAGACTCCTACAATGAGCAGTTCTTC. Protein product: CATSLDSYNEQFF.